Below are 19 T cell receptor beta chains sequenced from a single sample in a study of T cell responses to AZD1222 COVID-19 vaccine. Generated by immunoSEQ multiplex PCR, the TCRdb table keeps only in-frame clones and is missing some. Counted here are around 150,000 clones, 70% to 90% occurring once; the ten biggest clones make up approximately 8%. Here the sequenced sample was peripheral blood, taken 28 days after the second dose of the MenACWY control vaccine. The receptors were sampled from an adult who received the MenACWY meningococcal vaccine as a control.

The chain combines TRBV7-8 with TRBJ1-2; D is perhaps TRBD1 (5 bases). This CDR3 has 13 amino acids. The germline V and J ends were trimmed by 3 bases and 8 bases, with 13 bases remaining between them. Germline CDR1 is SGHVS and CDR2 is FQNEAQ. For the CDR3, the DNA is TGTGCCAGCAGCTTCGGGGGTGTCGAGGGCTACACCTTC. Translating it yields CASSFGGVEGYTF. The variable domain in full, completed from reference TRBV7-8 and TRBJ1-2, reads GAGVSQSPRYKVAKRGQDVALRCDPISGHVSLFWYQQALGQGPEFLTYFQNEAQLDKSGLPSDRFFAERPEGSVSTLKIQRTQQEDSAVYLCASSFGGVEGYTFGSGTRLTVV.

V is TRBV5-5 and J is TRBJ2-3; D is unclear. Between the trimmed V and J ends, which lost 0 bases and 2 bases, there was a span of 13 bases. The CDR3 is 16 amino acids. The V gene's germline CDR1 is SGHKS and CDR2 YYEKEE (reference sequence). CDR3 nucleotides: TGTGCCAGCAGCTTGGCCTTATCGATTTCCACAGATACGCAGTATTTT. Translating it yields CASSLALSISTDTQYF.

V is TRBV3-1 (or the pseudogene TRBV3-2) and J is TRBJ1-2; D may be TRBD1 (5 bases). The CDR3 covers 17 residues. V gave up 1 base and J gave up 6 bases, with 21 bases separating them. Germline values: CDR1 LGHDT, CDR2 YNNKEL (reference sequence). In DNA form, the CDR3 reads TGTGCCAGCAGCCAAGTTCCCGGGGGGGATGCCCTCGATGGCTACACCTTC. It specifies CASSQVPGGDALDGYTF.

The genes are TRBV7-9 and TRBJ2-1; 7 bases agree with TRBD2. Per the germline V gene, CDR1 is SEHNR and CDR2 is FQNEAQ (reference sequence). The CDR3 consists of 14 residues. Trimming took 4 bases from V and 8 from J; bases not matched to a gene: 8. Here the CDR3 reads CASSSLAADDEQFF. The CDR3 region has the DNA TGTGCCAGCAGCTCGCTAGCGGCGGACGATGAGCAGTTCTTC. Combining the CDR3 with reference TRBV7-9 and TRBJ2-1 gives the whole variable domain DTGVSQNPRHKITKRGQNVTFRCDPISEHNRLYWYRQTLGQGPEFLTYFQNEAQLEKSRLLSDRFSAERPKGSFSTLEIQRTEQGDSAMYLCASSSLAADDEQFFGPGTRLTVL.

This clone has a single count. This rearrangement joins TRBV29-1 to TRBJ1-2; D not certain. The germline V gene has CDR1 SQVTM and CDR2 ANQGSEA. The CDR3 runs to 14 residues. Trimming took off 6 bases at V and 0 bases at J, with 14 bases between the two ends. The CDR3 reads CSVIDREANYGYTF. CDR3 coding DNA: TGCAGCGTCATTGACCGGGAGGCTAACTATGGCTACACCTTC.

This chain connects TRBV5-6 to TRBJ2-5; D remains ambiguous. CDR1 is SGHDT, CDR2 YYEEEE, per germline. Trimming left V 0 bases short and J 5 bases short, with 8 bases between. CDR3 size: 13 residues. Here the CDR3 reads CASSLGDSETQYF. The CDR3 DNA reads as TGTGCCAGCAGCTTGGGGGATTCGGAGACCCAGTACTTC.

As regards this clone: This CDR3 is also generated by other DNA sequences in the sample. The chain employs TRBV10-3 and TRBJ1-5; D not certain. Germline V gene sequence: CDR1 ENHRY, CDR2 SYGVKD. The length of the CDR3 is 13 residues. V lost 0 bases, J lost 6 bases, and 6 bases lay in between. Here the CDR3 DNA reads TGTGCCATCAGTGAGTCGAGTGGTCAGCCCCAGCATTTT. Its translation is CAISESSGQPQHF.

This clone was seen more than once but under ten times. V is TRBV4-1 and J is TRBJ2-7; no firm D call. The CDR3 sequence is 17 residues long. CDR1 is MGHRA and CDR2 is YSYEKL in the germline V gene. Trimming took 0 bases from V and 2 from J, leaving 17 bases between them. The DNA for the CDR3 is TGCGCCAGCAGCCAAGATTACGGAAGGCACCTCGCCTACGAGCAGTACGTC. The encoded protein is CASSQDYGRHLAYEQYV.

V is TRBV7-2 and J is TRBJ2-7; a possible D gene is TRBD1 (5 bases). CDR1 and CDR2 (germline): SGHTA, FQGNSA. With 3 bases removed from V and 0 bases from J, the gap between germline ends came to 15 bases. The CDR3 contains 16 residues. This CDR3 is CASSFRPGPSSYEQYF. DNA for the CDR3: TGTGCCAGCAGCTTTCGTCCAGGGCCGAGCTCCTACGAGCAGTACTTC.

The genes are TRBV27 and TRBJ1-1; no clear D gene. The V gene's germline CDR1 is MNHEY and CDR2 SMNVEV (reference sequence). The CDR3 runs 15 residues. V was clipped by 5 bases and J by 7 bases, with 20 bases between them. CDR3 sequence reads: CASSPYMWVEGEAFF. In nucleotides, the CDR3 is TGTGCCAGCAGTCCGTATATGTGGGTAGAAGGTGAAGCTTTCTTT.

V is TRBV9 and J is TRBJ2-2; tentatively, D is TRBD2 (6 bases). The germline V gene has CDR1 SGDLS and CDR2 YYNGEE. Trimming pared 0 bases from V and 6 bases from J, leaving 9 bases between. The CDR3 runs 14 residues. CDR3 nucleotide sequence: TGTGCCAGCAGCGTAGGGGAGGTCCCCGGGGAGCTGTTTTTT. As protein: CASSVGEVPGELFF.

The chain employs TRBV7-9 and TRBJ2-3; D remains ambiguous. The CDR3 has 13 residues. Germline-derived CDR1 and CDR2 are SEHNR and FQNEAQ (reference sequence). Trimming took off 6 bases at V and 0 bases at J, with 7 bases between the two ends. The CDR3 region has the DNA TGTGCCAGCAGAAACAAAAGCACAGATACGCAGTATTTT. It specifies CASRNKSTDTQYF.

The chain couples TRBV5-1 to TRBJ1-3, with TRBD1 matching over 7 bases. The CDR3 has 16 residues. Germline lookup yields CDR1 SGHRS and CDR2 YFSETQ. V was clipped by 4 bases and J by 0 bases; unmatched bases: 7. This CDR3 reads CASSLTGIVSGNTIYF. CDR3 DNA sequence: TGCGCCAGCAGCCTGACAGGGATCGTCTCTGGAAACACCATATATTTT.

V gene TRBV11-2 combines with J gene TRBJ2-2, with 7 bases identical to TRBD1. The CDR3 has 16 residues. With 4 bases clipped from V and 1 base from J, the junction kept 6 bases outside the gene matches. Germline V gene sequence: CDR1 SGHAT, CDR2 FQNNGV. CDR3 sequence reads: CASSWPGQMNTGELFF. The CDR3 bases are TGTGCCAGCAGCTGGCCGGGACAGATGAACACCGGGGAGCTGTTTTTT. Using reference TRBV11-2 and TRBJ2-2 for the parts outside the CDR3, the full variable domain is EAGVAQSPRYKIIEKRQSVAFWCNPISGHATLYWYQQILGQGPKLLIQFQNNGVVDDSQLPKDRFSAERLKGVDSTLKIQPAKLEDSAVYLCASSWPGQMNTGELFFGEGSRLTVL.

The rearrangement joins TRBV27 to TRBJ1-1, with 9 bases aligning to TRBD1. CDR3 length: 15 residues. Losses at the gene ends were 4 bases for V and 1 base for J; bases not matched to a gene: 4. Germline V gene lookup returns CDR1 MNHEY and CDR2 SMNVEV (reference sequence). CDR3 sequence: CASSWTGVPNTEAFF. CDR3 in DNA: TGTGCCAGCAGTTGGACAGGGGTACCGAACACTGAAGCTTTCTTT.

This clone was picked up one time. The chain is built from TRBV7-2 and TRBJ2-5; D is perhaps TRBD1 (6 bases). This CDR3 spans 16 amino acids. Germline CDR1 is SGHTA and CDR2 is FQGNSA. V was clipped by 4 bases and J by 5 bases, with 20 bases between them. CDR3 nucleotide sequence: TGTGCCAGCAGCTCCGACCGGACAGCGATAAAGGAGACCCAGTACTTC. Translating gives CASSSDRTAIKETQYF.

V and J are TRBV9 and TRBJ2-2; D is unresolved. The germline CDR1 and CDR2 sequences are SGDLS and YYNGEE. The V and J ends lost 4 bases and 0 bases respectively, with 13 bases between them. This CDR3 has 16 amino acids. The DNA for the CDR3 is TGTGCCAGCAGCACCCGCACGCTCTCGAACACCGGGGAGCTGTTTTTT. Amino acids: CASSTRTLSNTGELFF.

This chain connects TRBV14 to TRBJ2-1; 9 nucleotides line up with TRBD2. Per germline, CDR1 SGHDN and CDR2 FVKESK. The CDR3 is 16 amino acids. Trimming cost V 0 bases and J 7 bases; bases outside gene matches: 7. The CDR3 region is CASSQEGGRAHNEQFF. The CDR3 DNA reads as TGTGCCAGCAGCCAAGAAGGCGGGAGGGCGCATAATGAGCAGTTCTTC.

The chain uses TRBV5-1 and TRBJ2-4; D unresolved. This CDR3 has 13 amino acids. The V gene lost 6 bases and the J gene lost 6 bases, with 13 bases spanning the gap. Germline V gene data show CDR1 as SGHRS and CDR2 as YFSETQ. The DNA for the CDR3 is TGCGCCAGCAAAGTGGACGTTCTAAACATTCAGTACTTC. Translated: CASKVDVLNIQYF.